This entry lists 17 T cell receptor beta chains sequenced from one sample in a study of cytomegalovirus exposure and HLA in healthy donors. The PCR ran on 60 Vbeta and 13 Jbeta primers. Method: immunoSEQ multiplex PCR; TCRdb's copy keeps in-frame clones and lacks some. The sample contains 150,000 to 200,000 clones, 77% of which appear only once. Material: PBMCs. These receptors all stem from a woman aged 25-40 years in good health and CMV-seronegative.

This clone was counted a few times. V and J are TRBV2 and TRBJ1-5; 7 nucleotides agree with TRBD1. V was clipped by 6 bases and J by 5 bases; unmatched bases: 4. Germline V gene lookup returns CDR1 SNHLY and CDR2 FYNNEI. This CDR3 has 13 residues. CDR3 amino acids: CASRRDRDQPQHF. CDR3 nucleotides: TGTGCCAGCAGACGCGACAGGGATCAGCCCCAGCATTTT.

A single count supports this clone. CDR3: CASSLGGLGPSSYEQYF. The CDR3 coding sequence is TGCGCCAGCAGCTTGGGGGGACTCGGCCCGAGCTCCTACGAGCAGTACTTC. The gene calls are TRBV5-1 and TRBJ2-7; D might be TRBD2 (6 bases). The V gene's germline CDR1 is SGHRS and CDR2 YFSETQ. Trimming shortened V by 0 bases and J by 0 bases, and 16 bases separated the two germline ends. This CDR3 comprises 17 residues.

The CDR3 here is CSAIQNSGNTIYF. The CDR3 DNA is TGCAGCGCAATACAGAACTCTGGAAACACCATATATTTT. V gene TRBV29-1 combines with J gene TRBJ1-3, with unresolved D. Between the trimmed V and J ends, which lost 7 bases and 0 bases, there was a span of 10 bases. Germline V gene lookup returns CDR1 SQVTM and CDR2 ANQGSEA. The CDR3 covers 13 residues. The full variable domain, completed using reference TRBV29-1 and TRBJ1-3, is SAVISQKPSRDICQRGTSLTIQCQVDSQVTMMFWYRQQPGQSLTLIATANQGSEATYESGFVIDKFPISRPNLTFSTLTVSNMSPEDSSIYLCSAIQNSGNTIYFGEGSWLTVV.

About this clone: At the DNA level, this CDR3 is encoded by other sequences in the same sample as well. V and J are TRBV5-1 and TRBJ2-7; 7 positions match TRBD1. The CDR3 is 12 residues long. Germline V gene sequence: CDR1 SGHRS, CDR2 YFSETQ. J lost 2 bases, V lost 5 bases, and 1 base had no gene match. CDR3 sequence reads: CASRQGAYEQYF. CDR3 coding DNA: TGCGCCAGCAGGCAGGGGGCCTACGAGCAGTACTTC.

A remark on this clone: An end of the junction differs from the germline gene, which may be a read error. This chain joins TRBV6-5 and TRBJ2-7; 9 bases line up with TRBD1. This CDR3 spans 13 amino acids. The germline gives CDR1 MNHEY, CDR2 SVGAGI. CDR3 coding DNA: TGTGCCAGCAGTTACTCGATAGGGACAGGGATGGTTTTC. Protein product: CASSYSIGTGMVF.

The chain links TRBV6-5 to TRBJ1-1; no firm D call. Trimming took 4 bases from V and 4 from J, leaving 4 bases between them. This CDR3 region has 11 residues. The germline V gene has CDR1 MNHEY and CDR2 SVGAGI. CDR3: CASSSSTEAFF. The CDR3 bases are TGTGCCAGCAGTTCGAGCACTGAAGCTTTCTTT.

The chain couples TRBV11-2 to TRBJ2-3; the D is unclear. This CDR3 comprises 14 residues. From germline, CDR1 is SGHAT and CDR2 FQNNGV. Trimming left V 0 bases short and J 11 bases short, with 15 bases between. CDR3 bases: TGTGCCAGCAGCTTAGATTTGGTACTTATTAGGCAGTATTTT. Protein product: CASSLDLVLIRQYF.

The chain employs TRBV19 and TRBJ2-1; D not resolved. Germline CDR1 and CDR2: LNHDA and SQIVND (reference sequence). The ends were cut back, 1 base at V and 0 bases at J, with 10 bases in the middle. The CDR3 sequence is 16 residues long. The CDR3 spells CASSIVDSNSYNEQFF. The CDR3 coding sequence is TGTGCCAGTAGTATAGTTGATAGCAACTCCTACAATGAGCAGTTCTTC.

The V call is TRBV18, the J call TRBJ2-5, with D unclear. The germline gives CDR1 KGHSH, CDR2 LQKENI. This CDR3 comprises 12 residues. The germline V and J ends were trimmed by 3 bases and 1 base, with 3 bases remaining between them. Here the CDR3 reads CASSPSQETQYF. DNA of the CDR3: TGTGCCAGCTCACCCTCCCAAGAGACCCAGTACTTC.

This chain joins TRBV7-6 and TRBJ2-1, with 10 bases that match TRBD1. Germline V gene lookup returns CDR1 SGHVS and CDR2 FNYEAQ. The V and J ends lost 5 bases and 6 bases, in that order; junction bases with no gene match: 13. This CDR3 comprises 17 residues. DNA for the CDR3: TGTGCCAGCAGCCAGCGGACAGGGGGAGTGGTGTCCAATGAGCAGTTCTTC. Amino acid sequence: CASSQRTGGVVSNEQFF.

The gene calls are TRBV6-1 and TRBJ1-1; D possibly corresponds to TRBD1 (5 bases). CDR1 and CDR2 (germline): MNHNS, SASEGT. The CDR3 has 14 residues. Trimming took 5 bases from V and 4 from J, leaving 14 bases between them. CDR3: CASSPRGVATEAFF. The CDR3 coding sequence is TGTGCCAGCAGTCCGCGGGGGGTGGCCACTGAAGCTTTCTTT.

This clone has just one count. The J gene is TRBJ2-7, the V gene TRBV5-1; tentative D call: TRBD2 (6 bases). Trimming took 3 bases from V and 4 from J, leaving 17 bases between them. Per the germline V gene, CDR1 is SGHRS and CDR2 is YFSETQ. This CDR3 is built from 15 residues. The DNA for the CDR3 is TGCGCCAGCAGCTCGGGACTGGGAGGTATATACGAGCAGTACTTC. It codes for CASSSGLGGIYEQYF. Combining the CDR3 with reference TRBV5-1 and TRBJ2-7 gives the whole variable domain KAGVTQTPRYLIKTRGQQVTLSCSPISGHRSVSWYQQTPGQGLQFLFEYFSETQRNKGNFPGRFSGRQFSNSRSEMNVSTLELGDSALYLCASSSGLGGIYEQYFGPGTRLTVT.

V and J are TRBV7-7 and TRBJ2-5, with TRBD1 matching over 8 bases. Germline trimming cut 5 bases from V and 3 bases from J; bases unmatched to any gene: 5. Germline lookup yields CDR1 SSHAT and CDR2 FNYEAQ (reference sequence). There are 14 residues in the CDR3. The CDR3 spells CASSTTTGEETQYF. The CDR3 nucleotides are TGTGCCAGCAGCACGACGACAGGGGAAGAGACCCAGTACTTC.

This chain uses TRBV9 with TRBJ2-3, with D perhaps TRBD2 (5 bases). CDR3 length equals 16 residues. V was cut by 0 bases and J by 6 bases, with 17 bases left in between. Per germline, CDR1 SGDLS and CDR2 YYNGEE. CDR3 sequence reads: CASSVVGGPPGDTQYF. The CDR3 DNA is TGTGCCAGCAGCGTAGTAGGAGGACCACCGGGGGATACGCAGTATTTT.

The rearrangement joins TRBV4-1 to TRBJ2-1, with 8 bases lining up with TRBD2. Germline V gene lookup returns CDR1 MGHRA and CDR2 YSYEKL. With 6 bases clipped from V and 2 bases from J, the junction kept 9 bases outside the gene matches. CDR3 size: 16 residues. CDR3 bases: TGCGCCAGCAGTCCAGTAGCGGGGAGGACCTACAATGAGCAGTTCTTC. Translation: CASSPVAGRTYNEQFF.

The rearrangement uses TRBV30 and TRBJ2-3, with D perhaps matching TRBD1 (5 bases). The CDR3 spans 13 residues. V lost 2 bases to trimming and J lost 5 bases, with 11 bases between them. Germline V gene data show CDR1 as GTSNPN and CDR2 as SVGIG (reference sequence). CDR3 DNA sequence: TGTGCCTGGAGTAGGATAGGGGTAGATACGCAGTATTTT. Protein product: CAWSRIGVDTQYF.

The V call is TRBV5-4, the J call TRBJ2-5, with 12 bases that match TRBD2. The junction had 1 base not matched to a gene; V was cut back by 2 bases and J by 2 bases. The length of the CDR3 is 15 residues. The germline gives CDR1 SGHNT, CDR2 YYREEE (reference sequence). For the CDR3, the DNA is TGTGCCAGCAGCTTTGGACTAGCGGGACAAGAGACCCAGTACTTC. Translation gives CASSFGLAGQETQYF.